This T cell receptor (beta chain) was sequenced for a study of blood T cells in healthy people across ages. About the research overall: About one barcoded beta molecule per two T cells was the capture yield of template switching. Findings and limits, study-wide: Compared with aged donors, long-lived donors showed fewer expanded clones, suggesting selection. Possibly, changes in expanded clonotypes were confounded because donor CMV status was unknown.

The authors ran a second PCR of 7 to 11 cycles using a sample-barcoded 5' primer and a J-beta primer mix. Each cDNA molecule carried a tag from a template-switch adaptor that contained 12 random nucleotides. MiXCR, run by TCRdb on the 5' RACE reads, gives a single entry per CDR3 protein. The table has fewer than 900,000 distinct CDR3 sequences, under 40% seen once. This clonotype occurred a few times. What it recognizes is unknown. V was shortened by 3 bases and J by 9 bases, with 15 bases between the two germline ends. Per germline, CDR1 KGHSH and CDR2 LQKENI. The CDR3 spans 14 residues. The receptor comes from a man younger than 35 in good health. The chain is built from TRBV18 and TRBJ2-1; perhaps TRBD2 as D (5 bases). What was sequenced was blood. Written as DNA, the CDR3 is TGTGCCAGCTCACCGGACGGTGACTACGGTGAGCAGTTCTTC. Translation gives CASSPDGDYGEQFF.